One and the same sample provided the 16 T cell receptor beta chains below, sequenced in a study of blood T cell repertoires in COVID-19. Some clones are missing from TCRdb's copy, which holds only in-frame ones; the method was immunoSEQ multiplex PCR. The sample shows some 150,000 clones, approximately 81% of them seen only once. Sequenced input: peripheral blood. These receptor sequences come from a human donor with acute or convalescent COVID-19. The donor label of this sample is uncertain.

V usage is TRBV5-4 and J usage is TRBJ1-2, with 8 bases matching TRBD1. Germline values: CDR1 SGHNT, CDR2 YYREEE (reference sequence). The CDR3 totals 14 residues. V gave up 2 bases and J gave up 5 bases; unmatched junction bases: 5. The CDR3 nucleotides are TGTGCCAGCAGCTTTCGACAGGGGATGTATGGCTACACCTTC. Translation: CASSFRQGMYGYTF.

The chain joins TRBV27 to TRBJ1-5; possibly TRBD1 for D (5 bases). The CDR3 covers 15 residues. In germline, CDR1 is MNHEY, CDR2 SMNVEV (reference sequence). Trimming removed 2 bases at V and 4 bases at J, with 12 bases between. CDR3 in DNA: TGTGCCAGCAGTTTAGGGGGGTTGGGGAATCAGCCCCAGCATTTT. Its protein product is CASSLGGLGNQPQHF.

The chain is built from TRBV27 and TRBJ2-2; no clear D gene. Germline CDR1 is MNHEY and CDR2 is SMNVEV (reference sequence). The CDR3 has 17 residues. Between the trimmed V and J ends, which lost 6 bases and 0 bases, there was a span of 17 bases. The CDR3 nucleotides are TGTGCCAGCAGGCCCTACTCCGCAGAGGCGAACACCGGGGAGCTGTTTTTT. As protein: CASRPYSAEANTGELFF.

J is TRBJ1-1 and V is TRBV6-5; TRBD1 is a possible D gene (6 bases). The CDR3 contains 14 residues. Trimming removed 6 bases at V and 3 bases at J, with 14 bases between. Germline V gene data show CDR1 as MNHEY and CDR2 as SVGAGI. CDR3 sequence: CASRKWGGDTEAFF. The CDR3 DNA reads TGTGCCAGCAGGAAATGGGGGGGCGACACTGAAGCTTTCTTT.

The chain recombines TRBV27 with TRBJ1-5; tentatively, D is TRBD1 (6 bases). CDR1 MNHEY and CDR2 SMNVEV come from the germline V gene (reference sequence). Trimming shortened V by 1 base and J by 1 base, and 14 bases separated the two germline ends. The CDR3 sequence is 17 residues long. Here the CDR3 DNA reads TGTGCCAGCAGTTTATTTGGGGGCCAGGTGAGCAATCAGCCCCAGCATTTT. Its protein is CASSLFGGQVSNQPQHF.

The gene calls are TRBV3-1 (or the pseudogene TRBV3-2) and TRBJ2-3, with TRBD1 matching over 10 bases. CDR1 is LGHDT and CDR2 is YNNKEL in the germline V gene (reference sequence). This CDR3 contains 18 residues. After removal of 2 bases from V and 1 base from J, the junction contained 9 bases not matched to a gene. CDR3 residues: CASSQSGTGVGGTDTQYF. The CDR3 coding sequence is TGTGCCAGCAGCCAATCCGGGACAGGGGTGGGTGGCACAGATACGCAGTATTTT.

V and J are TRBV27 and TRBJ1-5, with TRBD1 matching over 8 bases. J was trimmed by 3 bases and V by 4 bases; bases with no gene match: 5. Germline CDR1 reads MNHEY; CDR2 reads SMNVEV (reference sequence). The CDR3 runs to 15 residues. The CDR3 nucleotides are TGTGCCAGCAGTTCCCTGGACAGGGACAATCAGCCCCAGCATTTT. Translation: CASSSLDRDNQPQHF.

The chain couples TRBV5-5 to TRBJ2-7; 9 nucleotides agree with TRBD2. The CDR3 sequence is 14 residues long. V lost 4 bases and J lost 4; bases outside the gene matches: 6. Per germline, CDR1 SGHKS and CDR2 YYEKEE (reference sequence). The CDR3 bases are TGTGCCAGCAGCGCTTCGCGGGGGGGGTACGAGCAGTACTTC. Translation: CASSASRGGYEQYF.

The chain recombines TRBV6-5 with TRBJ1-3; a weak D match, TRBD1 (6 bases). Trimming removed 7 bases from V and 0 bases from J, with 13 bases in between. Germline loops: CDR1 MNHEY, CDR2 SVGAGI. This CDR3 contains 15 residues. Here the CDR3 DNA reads TGTGCCAGCAAGGACAGACCGTACTCTGGAAACACCATATATTTT. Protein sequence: CASKDRPYSGNTIYF.

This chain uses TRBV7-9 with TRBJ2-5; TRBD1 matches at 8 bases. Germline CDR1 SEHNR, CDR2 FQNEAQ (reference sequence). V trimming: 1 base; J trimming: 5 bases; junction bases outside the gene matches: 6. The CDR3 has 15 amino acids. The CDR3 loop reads CASSLDRGKGETQYF. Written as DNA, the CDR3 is TGTGCCAGCAGCTTAGACAGGGGGAAAGGGGAGACCCAGTACTTC.

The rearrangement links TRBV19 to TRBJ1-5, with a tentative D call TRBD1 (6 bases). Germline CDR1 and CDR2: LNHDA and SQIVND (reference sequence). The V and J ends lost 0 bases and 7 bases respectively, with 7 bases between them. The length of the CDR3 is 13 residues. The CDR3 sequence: CASSIEGQQPQHF. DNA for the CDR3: TGTGCCAGTAGTATAGAGGGACAACAGCCCCAGCATTTT.

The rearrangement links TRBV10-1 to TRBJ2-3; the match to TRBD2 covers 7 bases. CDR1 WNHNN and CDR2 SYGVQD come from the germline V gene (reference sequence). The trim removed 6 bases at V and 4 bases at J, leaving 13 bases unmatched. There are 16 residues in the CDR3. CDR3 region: CASRGGGERGADTQYF. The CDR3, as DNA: TGCGCCAGCAGGGGGGGTGGTGAGCGGGGCGCAGATACGCAGTATTTT.

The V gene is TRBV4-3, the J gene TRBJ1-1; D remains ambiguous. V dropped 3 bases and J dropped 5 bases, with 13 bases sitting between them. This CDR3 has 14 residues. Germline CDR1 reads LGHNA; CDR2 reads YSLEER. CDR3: CASSQVLRGTEAFF. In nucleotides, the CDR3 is TGCGCCAGCAGCCAGGTACTTAGAGGGACTGAAGCTTTCTTT.

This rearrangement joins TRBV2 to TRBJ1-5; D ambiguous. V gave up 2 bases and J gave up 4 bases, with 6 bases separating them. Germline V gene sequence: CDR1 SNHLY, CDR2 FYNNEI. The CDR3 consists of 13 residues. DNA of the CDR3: TGTGCCAGCAGTGAACGAGGGAATCAGCCCCAGCATTTT. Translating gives CASSERGNQPQHF.

This CDR3 reads CSVATGVWNYGYTF. Here the CDR3 DNA reads TGCAGCGTTGCGACAGGGGTATGGAACTATGGCTACACCTTC. The rearrangement uses TRBV29-1 and TRBJ1-2; 8 positions match TRBD1. Germline CDR1 reads SQVTM; CDR2 reads ANQGSEA. After removal of 4 bases from V and 2 bases from J, the junction contained 6 bases not matched to a gene. The CDR3 extends over 14 amino acids.

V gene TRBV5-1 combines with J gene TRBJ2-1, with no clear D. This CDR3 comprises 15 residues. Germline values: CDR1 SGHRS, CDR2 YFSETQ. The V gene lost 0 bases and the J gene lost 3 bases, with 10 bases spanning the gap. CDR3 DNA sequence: TGCGCCAGCAGCTTGGTAGCACTAAGCTACAATGAGCAGTTCTTC. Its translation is CASSLVALSYNEQFF. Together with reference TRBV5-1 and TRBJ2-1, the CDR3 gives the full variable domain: KAGVTQTPRYLIKTRGQQVTLSCSPISGHRSVSWYQQTPGQGLQFLFEYFSETQRNKGNFPGRFSGRQFSNSRSEMNVSTLELGDSALYLCASSLVALSYNEQFFGPGTRLTVL.